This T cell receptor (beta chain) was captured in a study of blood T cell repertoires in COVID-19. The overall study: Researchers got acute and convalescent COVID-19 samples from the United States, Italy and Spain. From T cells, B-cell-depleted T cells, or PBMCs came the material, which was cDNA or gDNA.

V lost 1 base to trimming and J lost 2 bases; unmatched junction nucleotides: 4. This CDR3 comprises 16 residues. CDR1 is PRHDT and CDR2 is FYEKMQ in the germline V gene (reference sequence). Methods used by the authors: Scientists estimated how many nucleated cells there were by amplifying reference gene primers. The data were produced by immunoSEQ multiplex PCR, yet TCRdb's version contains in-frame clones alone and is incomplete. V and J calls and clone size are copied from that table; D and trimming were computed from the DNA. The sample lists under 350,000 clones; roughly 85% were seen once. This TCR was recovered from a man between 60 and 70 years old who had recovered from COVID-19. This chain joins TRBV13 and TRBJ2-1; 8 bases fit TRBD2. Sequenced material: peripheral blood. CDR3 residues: CASSLVGSGTYNEQFF. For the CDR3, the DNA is TGTGCCAGCAGCTTAGTTGGTAGCGGGACCTACAATGAGCAGTTCTTC.